Shown below are 28 T cell receptor beta chains from a single sample sequenced in a study of T-cell reconstitution after alpha-beta-depleted transplantation in children. Researchers prepared the TCRbeta library using unique molecular identifiers, the study reports. TCRdb re-called the PCR reads through MiXCR, storing one row per CDR3 protein. The top ten hold approximately 4.5% of the sample, which has about 830,000 distinct CDR3 sequences, around 17% seen once. The starting material was PBMCs, mostly from graft donor cells, obtained 360 days after TCRalphabeta/CD19-depleted stem cell transplant. The receptors here all came from a male patient aged 5 to 17 who had a stem cell transplant for acute lymphoblastic leukemia, so the T cells may come from the graft donor.

This clonotype was counted only a few times. The J gene is TRBJ1-1, the V gene TRBV3-1; D not certain. Germline CDR1 reads LGHDT; CDR2 reads YNNKEL (reference sequence). The CDR3 loop spans 14 amino acids. V dropped 2 bases and J dropped 5 bases, with 12 bases sitting between them. The CDR3 is CASSQLWATTEAFF. The CDR3 DNA follows: TGTGCCAGCAGCCAACTGTGGGCGACAACTGAAGCTTTCTTT.

V is TRBV29-1 and J is TRBJ2-1; the D gene is possibly TRBD1 (5 bases). Germline CDR1 SQVTM, CDR2 ANQGSEA. Trimming removed 1 base from V and 0 bases from J, with 13 bases in between. The CDR3 length is 16 residues. CDR3 sequence: CSVEGTSGDSYNEQFF. The CDR3 nucleotides read TGCAGCGTTGAAGGGACATCGGGCGACTCCTACAATGAGCAGTTCTTC.

The chain joins TRBV6-5 to TRBJ1-1; a possible D gene is TRBD1 (6 bases). This CDR3 contains 16 residues. V was shortened by 2 bases and J by 5 bases, with 18 bases between the two germline ends. Germline V lookup: CDR1 MNHEY, CDR2 SVGAGI. The CDR3 DNA reads TGTGCCAGCAGTTACCTGCAGGGGAAAGGGAGGACTGAAGCTTTCTTT. Translation gives CASSYLQGKGRTEAFF.

The J gene is TRBJ1-5, the V gene TRBV6-5; 11 bases are a match to TRBD1. CDR3 length equals 16 residues. The germline V gene encodes CDR1 MNHEY and CDR2 SVGAGI. Trimming cost V 2 bases and J 0 bases; bases outside gene matches: 0. The CDR3 loop reads CASSYGQGASNQPQHF. CDR3 DNA sequence: TGTGCCAGCAGTTACGGACAGGGGGCTAGCAATCAGCCCCAGCATTTT.

This clonotype was recorded at least ten times. This chain joins TRBV6-5 and TRBJ2-2, with unresolved D. Germline assignment: CDR1 MNHEY and CDR2 SVGAGI. V lost 6 bases and J lost 5, with 7 bases in between. This CDR3 has 12 residues. The CDR3 sequence: CASRVITGELFF. CDR3 DNA: TGTGCCAGCAGGGTTATAACCGGGGAGCTGTTTTTT.

This clonotype was observed a handful of times. The chain recombines TRBV14 with TRBJ2-7; D is undetermined. The CDR3 totals 13 residues. Germline CDR1 and CDR2: SGHDN and FVKESK. Trimming removed 5 bases from V and 4 bases from J, with 12 bases in between. The CDR3 loop reads CASSAPAAYEQYF. Written as DNA, the CDR3 is TGTGCCAGCAGCGCGCCCGCAGCTTACGAGCAGTACTTC.

This chain connects TRBV5-1 to TRBJ2-7; 10 bases match TRBD1. V lost 1 base to trimming and J lost 3 bases; unmatched junction nucleotides: 16. Germline CDR1 and CDR2: SGHRS and YFSETQ. This CDR3 is built from 19 residues. The CDR3 here is CASSLYKFIGTGAFYEQYF. In DNA, the CDR3 is TGCGCCAGCAGCTTGTATAAATTTATTGGGACAGGGGCCTTCTACGAGCAGTACTTC.

This clonotype was observed a handful of times. The chain has TRBV25-1 and TRBJ1-1; the D gene is possibly TRBD1 (5 bases). The CDR3 is made up of 13 amino acids. V was clipped by 6 bases and J by 2 bases, with 10 bases between them. Germline assignment: CDR1 MGHDK and CDR2 SYGVNS. CDR3 protein: CASRRGANTEAFF. For the CDR3, the DNA is TGTGCCAGCAGGAGAGGGGCAAACACTGAAGCTTTCTTT. The full variable domain, completed using reference TRBV25-1 and TRBJ1-1, is EADIYQTPRYLVIGTGKKITLECSQTMGHDKMYWYQQDPGMELHLIHYSYGVNSTEKGDLSSESTVSRIRTEHFPLTLESARPSHTSQYLCASRRGANTEAFFGQGTRLTVV.

Written as DNA, the CDR3 is TGCGCCGGGACAGCAACTAATGAAAAACTGTTTTTT. It codes for CAGTATNEKLFF. The chain joins TRBV29-1 to TRBJ1-4, with 7 nucleotides matching TRBD1. This CDR3 contains 12 residues. Per the germline V gene, CDR1 is SQVTM and CDR2 is ANQGSEA.

The chain couples TRBV6-5 to TRBJ2-7; TRBD1 agrees at 8 bases. V trimming: 2 bases; J trimming: 0 bases; junction bases outside the gene matches: 6. There are 16 residues in the CDR3. Looked up from germline, CDR1 is MNHEY and CDR2 is SVGAGI. The CDR3 here is CASSYRTGWGSYEQYF. The CDR3 nucleotides are TGTGCCAGCAGTTACCGGACAGGGTGGGGCTCCTACGAGCAGTACTTC.

This clonotype showed up just a few times. This chain connects TRBV5-1 to TRBJ1-5; D is perhaps TRBD1 (6 bases). The V gene's germline CDR1 is SGHRS and CDR2 YFSETQ. Trimming shortened V by 1 base and J by 4 bases, and 12 bases separated the two germline ends. The CDR3 is 15 residues long. The CDR3 protein is CASSLFSGTNQPQHF. The CDR3 DNA reads as TGCGCCAGCAGCTTGTTCTCCGGGACAAATCAGCCCCAGCATTTT.

This clonotype was seen only a few times. J is TRBJ2-7 and V is TRBV29-1; D assignment may be TRBD1 or TRBD2 (5 bases each). Germline values: CDR1 SQVTM, CDR2 ANQGSEA. The V gene lost 2 bases and the J gene lost 2 bases, with 16 bases spanning the gap. This CDR3 is 15 amino acids long. CDR3 nucleotide sequence: TGCAGCGTTGAACCCATGGGGGAGAAGCCCTACGAGCAGTACTTC. Translation: CSVEPMGEKPYEQYF.

A few counts support this clonotype. This chain links TRBV20-1 with TRBJ2-7; TRBD2 agrees at 7 bases. Trimming at V came to 3 bases and at J to 4 bases, leaving 6 bases not matched to a gene. CDR3 length: 13 amino acids. Germline lookup yields CDR1 DFQATT and CDR2 SNEGSKA (reference sequence). The CDR3 DNA is TGCAGTGCTAGTGGCGGGAGTTGGTACGAGCAGTACTTC. It translates to CSASGGSWYEQYF.

This chain joins TRBV7-3 and TRBJ2-7; D possibly corresponds to TRBD1 (5 bases). Trimming shortened V by 5 bases and J by 2 bases, and 10 bases separated the two germline ends. Germline V gene data show CDR1 as SGHTA and CDR2 as FQGTGA. The CDR3 spans 13 residues. This chain's CDR3 is CASSPLQAYEQYF. The CDR3 region has the DNA TGTGCCAGCAGCCCTCTACAGGCCTACGAGCAGTACTTC.

This clonotype has just a few counts. The chain employs TRBV5-1 and TRBJ2-1, with D tentatively TRBD2 (7 bases). Germline V gene data show CDR1 as SGHRS and CDR2 as YFSETQ. The CDR3 has 16 amino acids. Trimming removed 4 bases at V and 2 bases at J, with 16 bases between. The CDR3 reads CASSKGEGGPYNEQFF. The CDR3 DNA reads as TGCGCCAGCAGCAAGGGGGAGGGAGGCCCCTACAATGAGCAGTTCTTC.

In its sample, this clonotype was seen many times. J is TRBJ2-3 and V is TRBV27; D gene uncertain. Trimming left V 2 bases short and J 6 bases short, with 9 bases between. The V gene's germline CDR1 is MNHEY and CDR2 SMNVEV (reference sequence). The CDR3 totals 13 residues. The CDR3 region is CASSLGARDTQYF. CDR3 bases: TGTGCCAGCAGTTTAGGAGCAAGGGATACGCAGTATTTT.

This clonotype was seen a few times. The gene calls are TRBV25-1 and TRBJ2-6, with D uncertain. Deletions cut 3 bases from V and 4 bases from J, with 10 bases between. Germline V gene sequence: CDR1 MGHDK, CDR2 SYGVNS. The length of the CDR3 is 15 residues. CDR3 bases: TGTGCCAGCAGTGATCATTATTTGGGGGCCAACGTCCTGACTTTC. Encoded protein: CASSDHYLGANVLTF.

The sample holds many counts of this clonotype. The chain joins TRBV5-1 to TRBJ1-1; TRBD1 matches at 7 bases. Germline assignment: CDR1 SGHRS and CDR2 YFSETQ. V dropped 0 bases and J dropped 4; count of bases not matched to a gene: 6. This CDR3 has 15 residues. CDR3 sequence (DNA): TGCGCCAGCAGCTTGGCCGGGCAGGGGGTCACTGAAGCTTTCTTT. Translating gives CASSLAGQGVTEAFF.

The chain has TRBV20-1 and TRBJ2-1; TRBD1 matches at 9 bases. The junction had 6 bases not matched to a gene; V was cut back by 2 bases and J by 4 bases. This CDR3 region has 15 residues. In germline, CDR1 is DFQATT, CDR2 SNEGSKA (reference sequence). DNA for the CDR3: TGCAGTGCTAGATCCCCCGGGACAGGGTACAATGAGCAGTTCTTC. The encoded protein is CSARSPGTGYNEQFF.

This clonotype was detected only a few times. The V call is TRBV6-5, the J call TRBJ2-7; D uncertain. The CDR3 extends over 14 amino acids. V gave up 6 bases and J gave up 1 base, with 13 bases separating them. Looked up from germline, CDR1 is MNHEY and CDR2 is SVGAGI. The CDR3 coding sequence is TGTGCCAGCAGGTGGACCCCCCTTTCCTACGAGCAGTACTTC. The encoded protein is CASRWTPLSYEQYF.

This clonotype was seen many times. The V call is TRBV29-1, the J call TRBJ2-1, with D unresolved. Trimming stripped 3 bases from V and 2 bases from J, with 5 bases between. CDR1 and CDR2 from the germline V gene are SQVTM and ANQGSEA. This CDR3 has 12 amino acids. CDR3 DNA: TGCAGCGTTGACTACACCTACAATGAGCAGTTCTTC. Translated, it gives CSVDYTYNEQFF.

This clonotype has a handful of counts. The CDR3 nucleotides are TGTGCCAGCAAGGCTAGCGGGAGATCGGAGACCCAGTACTTC. Translation: CASKASGRSETQYF. V gene TRBV6-1 combines with J gene TRBJ2-5; 10 bases match TRBD2. V lost 7 bases to trimming and J lost 5 bases; unmatched junction nucleotides: 7. The germline V gene has CDR1 MNHNS and CDR2 SASEGT. The CDR3 runs 14 residues.

DNA for the CDR3: TGCAGTGCCGAAGGGGCGGGTCTGAGGGGCAATCAGCCCCAGCATTTT. Translated, it gives CSAEGAGLRGNQPQHF. The V gene is TRBV20-1, the J gene TRBJ1-5; tentatively, D is TRBD1 (5 bases). Trimming left V 6 bases short and J 2 bases short, with 20 bases between. There are 16 residues in the CDR3. Germline loops: CDR1 DFQATT, CDR2 SNEGSKA (reference sequence).

This clonotype was picked up many times. This rearrangement joins TRBV12-3 or TRBV12-4 to TRBJ2-1; D is tentatively TRBD1 or TRBD2 (5 bases each). This CDR3 has 14 residues. Trimming took 7 bases from V and 3 from J, leaving 13 bases between them. The CDR3 loop is CASTLRGDYNEQFF. Written as DNA, the CDR3 is TGTGCCAGCACCCTGAGGGGAGACTACAATGAGCAGTTCTTC.

This clonotype was seen a handful of times. The chain joins TRBV5-6 to TRBJ2-5; 7 nucleotides match TRBD1. Trimming took 5 bases from V and 2 from J; bases not matched to a gene: 9. The CDR3 covers 15 residues. Germline V lookup: CDR1 SGHDT, CDR2 YYEEEE. The CDR3 reads CASSLPTGWQETQYF. In nucleotides, the CDR3 is TGTGCCAGCAGTCTACCGACAGGGTGGCAAGAGACCCAGTACTTC.

This clonotype was seen only a few times. The chain has TRBV5-5 and TRBJ1-2, with 8 bases that match TRBD1. The CDR3 spans 16 residues. With V trimmed by 3 bases and J by 2 bases, 9 bases remained unmatched. Germline V gives CDR1 SGHKS, CDR2 YYEKEE (reference sequence). The CDR3 loop reads CASSWIRDRKNYGYTF. In nucleotides, the CDR3 is TGTGCCAGCAGCTGGATTCGGGACAGGAAGAACTATGGCTACACCTTC.

This clonotype occurred many times. In DNA form, the CDR3 reads TGCGCCAGCAGCTTGGATGCAGGAAAAAACATTCAGTACTTC. Amino acid sequence: CASSLDAGKNIQYF. The rearrangement joins TRBV5-1 to TRBJ2-4; D gene unclear. The CDR3 has 14 amino acids. CDR1 and CDR2 (germline): SGHRS, YFSETQ. Trimming took 0 bases from V and 4 from J, leaving 8 bases between them.

This CDR3 reads CASSQVWVGNEQFF. The CDR3, as DNA: TGCGCCAGCAGCCAAGTGTGGGTTGGCAATGAGCAGTTCTTC. V usage is TRBV4-1 and J usage is TRBJ2-1, with D hard to call. The germline V gene has CDR1 MGHRA and CDR2 YSYEKL. V was shortened by 1 base and J by 6 bases, with 10 bases between the two germline ends. The length of the CDR3 is 14 residues.